This entry describes one T cell receptor beta chain. This clonotype has at least ten counts. The clone's antigen remains unknown. Qualities for individual bases were not recorded, and no much larger clone is one base off. This entry is derived from a study of early T cells in non-severe SARS-CoV-2 infection (dated by TCRdb to the early 2020s). About the investigation overall: Because TCR sequencing relied on bulk RNA taken from unsorted whole blood, pairing of alpha and beta chains was not possible.

A case-control design nested within a healthcare worker cohort in London, UK, was used, with weekly nasopharyngeal swab PCR tests and blood sampling performed. Healthcare workers were recruited during the week of the UK lockdown, between 23 and 31 March 2020, and followed weekly for up to roughly 15 weeks. Summary of the overall study and its limitations: VDJdb matching was skewed toward anti-spike CD8 responses and likely underestimated virus-specific expansions by missing private and CD4 specificities.

The library was produced with 5' RACE. TCRdb shows the sequencer as NextSeq 500. To correct for sequencing error and PCR bias, the TCR library protocol tagged individual cDNA molecules with unique molecular identifiers. TCR alpha and beta chains were both sequenced, and the abundances of alpha and beta sequences in each sample were closely correlated with each other. Concerning the study's data processing: Decombinator V4 was used to annotate the V gene, J gene and CDR3 of the TCR sequences. TCRs were defined as expanded if a significant change between any two time points was detected under a Poisson model with p below 0.0001. TCR abundances were normalised to the total number of TCRs sequenced in each sample and reported as counts per million. TRAV1-2 paired with TRAJ12, TRAJ20 or TRAJ33 defined MAIT TCRs, while TRAV10 paired with TRAJ18 defined iNKT TCRs. VDJdb, accessed 1 November 2021, was searched for CMV, EBV and SARS-CoV-2 annotated TCRs, excluding TCRs annotated for multiple antigens. TCRdb handled the public reads itself, with Q25 trimming in fastp and clone calling in MiXCR, and kept productive beta chains. Each CDR3 protein appears once, grouped with its most common genes and DNA. These V and J calls are TCRdb output, not the study's own analysis. In all, the sample holds 25,000 to 35,000 distinct CDR3 sequences, and around 5.8% of those were seen once. The ten largest clones represent roughly 5% of the sample.

The germline V gene specifies SGHRS as CDR1 and YFSETQ as CDR2. V is pared back by 2 bases and J by 5 bases, with 16 bases lying between the germline termini. From its cysteine to its phenylalanine, the CDR3 spans 15 amino acids. The retained sequence is limited to the CDR3, 45 bases, with the frame set at the first base. This TCR came from an adult who was a healthcare worker with PCR-confirmed SARS-CoV-2 infection or an uninfected control (not recorded which). Sequencing was done on a sample of whole blood. Recombination joined TRBV5-1 with TRBJ2-5, with the D gene not confidently named. The CDR3 region reads CASSFSGVTVETQYF. Read as DNA, the sequence is TGCGCCAGCAGCTTTTCCGGTGTAACGGTGGAGACCCAGTACTTC.